This TCR beta chain appears in the sequencing data of a study of Graves' ophthalmopathy and Graves' hyperthyroidism. Notes on the study in general: The authors also found most expanded thyroid clonotypes above 0.001 frequency in blood.

This clonotype has just a few counts. Its antigen remains unidentified. CDR3 regions of TCR beta were amplified from RNA transcripts. HTBI primers served in a first-round RT-PCR, which a second-round multiplex PCR followed. TCRdb used MiXCR to reprocess the multiplex PCR reads, holding one entry per CDR3 protein. The data contain about 740,000 distinct CDR3 sequences, approximately 40% of them singletons. The CDR3 runs to 13 residues. Germline V gives CDR1 DFQATT, CDR2 SNEGSKA (reference sequence). V was pared by 3 bases and J by 4 bases, with 7 bases between. Sequenced sample: peripheral blood. The chain couples TRBV20-1 to TRBJ2-6; D is tentatively TRBD1 or TRBD2 (5 bases each). This sequence was found in an adult man with Graves' ophthalmopathy. This CDR3 reads CSARGTGANVLTF. CDR3 nucleotides: TGCAGTGCTAGGGGGACCGGGGCCAACGTCCTGACTTTC.